This T cell receptor (beta chain) was obtained from a study of T cell clonality in common variable immunodeficiency. Study-level points and caveats: Fewer TCRbeta clones were shared among CVID subjects than controls. Fewer deletions and N-nucleotide insertions were reportedly seen in common variable immunodeficiency TCR beta sequences. Repertoire-complication correlations in CVID were limited by patient heterogeneity.

Germline V gene sequence: CDR1 LGHDT, CDR2 YNNKEL (reference sequence). The length of the CDR3 is 14 residues. The V segment lost 0 bases and the J segment 8 bases; nucleotides outside the gene matches: 4. This clone was seen many times. Its antigen is unknown. The read terminates 3 residues ahead of where the CDR3 ends, so the germline J gene completes it. Each donor provided about 4.5 to 8.5 ml of heparinized whole blood. Sequencing was performed with immunoSEQ multiplex PCR; in TCRdb, only in-frame clones are kept and a portion is missing. The sample has approximately 81,000 clones, none seen only once.

The V and J genes are TRBV3-1 (or the pseudogene TRBV3-2) and TRBJ2-1, with TRBD2 matching over 7 bases. Sequencing was carried out using peripheral blood mononuclear cells. The source is a person aged 18-70 years in good health. The sequenced CDR3 bases are TGTGCCAGCAGCCAAGATGGACTAGGCTATGAG. It codes for CASSQDGLGYE. The full CDR3 is CASSQDGLGYEQFF.